This T cell receptor beta chain originates from a study of blood T cell repertoires in COVID-19. The V gene's germline CDR1 is MDHEN and CDR2 SYDVKM. The V and J ends lost 11 bases and 6 bases, in that order; junction bases with no gene match: 10. CDR3 size: 13 residues. Sequencing was performed with immunoSEQ multiplex PCR; in TCRdb, only in-frame clones are kept and a portion is missing. The data contain 150,000 to 200,000 clones, about 86% of them seen just once; the ten biggest clones take up 11%. The gene calls are TRBV28 and TRBJ2-1, with 7 bases identical to TRBD1. The sequence came from a woman aged 55-70 years with COVID-19, enrolled during active disease. Sequencing used peripheral blood. This CDR3 is CASGQGVINEQFF. The CDR3, as DNA: TGTGCCTCCGGGCAGGGGGTCATCAATGAGCAGTTCTTC.